This TCR beta chain was sequenced for a study of beta chain features in type 1 diabetes. Study-wide results and limits: Type 1 diabetes patients had moderately but significantly shorter TCRB CDR3s in all four CD4+ subsets.

The authors reverse transcribed all of the isolated RNA, so sequencing captured expressed TCRB transcripts. Produced via immunoSEQ multiplex PCR; TCRdb's table is partial and in-frame only. The sample holds 350,000 to 400,000 clones, around 12% seen once. In its sample, this clone was seen a few times. Its antigen remains unidentified. The germline CDR1 and CDR2 sequences are SEHNR and FQNEAQ (reference sequence). V was cut by 9 bases and J by 2 bases, with 14 bases left in between. The CDR3 covers 13 residues. Sampling consisted of one heparinised blood draw per donor, averaging approximately 120 mL. Staining for CD45RO/CCR7/CD25/CD127/CD95/CD27 allowed sorting of CD4+ naive, central memory, regulatory and stem cell-like memory cells.

Specimen: naive CD4+ T cells from blood. The TCR was taken from a woman between 18 and 29 years old with type 1 diabetes. V usage is TRBV7-9 and J usage is TRBJ2-7; maybe TRBD2 (5 bases). The CDR3 sequence is CASREEGTYEQYF. DNA of the CDR3: TGTGCCAGTAGGGAAGAGGGAACCTACGAGCAGTACTTC.